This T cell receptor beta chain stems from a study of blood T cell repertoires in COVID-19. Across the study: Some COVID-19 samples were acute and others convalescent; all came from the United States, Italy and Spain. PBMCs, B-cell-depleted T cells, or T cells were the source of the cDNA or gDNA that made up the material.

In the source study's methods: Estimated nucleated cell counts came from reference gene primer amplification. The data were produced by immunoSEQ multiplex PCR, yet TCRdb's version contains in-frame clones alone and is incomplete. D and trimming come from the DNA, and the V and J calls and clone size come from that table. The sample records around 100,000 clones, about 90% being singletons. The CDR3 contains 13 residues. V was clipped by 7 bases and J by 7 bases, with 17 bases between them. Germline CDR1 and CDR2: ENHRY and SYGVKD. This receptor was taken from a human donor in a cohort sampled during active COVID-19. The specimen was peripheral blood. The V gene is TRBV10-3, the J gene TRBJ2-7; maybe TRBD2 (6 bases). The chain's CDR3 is CAITRDSLGEQYF. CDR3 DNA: TGTGCCATCACCCGGGACTCCCTCGGGGAGCAGTACTTC.